These 30 T cell receptor beta chains originate from one sample sequenced in a study of cytomegalovirus exposure and HLA in healthy donors. The PCR was carried out with 60 Vbeta primers and 13 Jbeta primers. Sequencing used immunoSEQ multiplex PCR; TCRdb keeps in-frame clones, though not all of them. This table has about 120,000 clones, 75% to 90% appearing once. Sequenced input: PBMCs. The receptor source for this set is a man in his forties or fifties in good health and CMV-seronegative.

Notes on this clone: The junction shows a germline mismatch at one end, possibly a read error. The chain joins TRBV7-9 to TRBJ1-4; D is uncertain. The CDR3 is 12 residues long. Germline CDR1 is SEHNR and CDR2 is FQNEAQ (reference sequence). CDR3 sequence (DNA): TGTTCCAGCACCCCTGGCCGTGAAAAACTGTTTTTT. Protein: CSSTPGREKLFF. Combining the CDR3 with reference TRBV7-9 and TRBJ1-4 gives the whole variable domain DTGVSQNPRHKITKRGQNVTFRCDPISEHNRLYWYRQTLGQGPEFLTYFQNEAQLEKSRLLSDRFSAERPKGSFSTLEIQRTEQGDSAMYLCSSTPGREKLFFGSGTQLSVL.

This CDR3 is CASSPQTATYEQYF. The CDR3 bases are TGTGCCAGCTCACCGCAGACAGCTACCTACGAGCAGTACTTC. The gene calls are TRBV18 and TRBJ2-7; D is possibly TRBD1 (5 bases). Trimming stripped 3 bases from V and 2 bases from J, with 11 bases between. There are 14 residues in the CDR3. Germline V gene data show CDR1 as KGHSH and CDR2 as LQKENI.

The chain is built from TRBV27 and TRBJ2-5; 8 bases fit TRBD1. CDR3 length: 15 residues. CDR1 and CDR2 (germline): MNHEY, SMNVEV (reference sequence). Losses at the gene ends were 2 bases for V and 2 bases for J; bases not matched to a gene: 4. This chain's CDR3 is CASSLGRGLQETQYF. The CDR3 bases are TGTGCCAGCAGTTTAGGCAGGGGGCTTCAAGAGACCCAGTACTTC.

J is TRBJ1-1 and V is TRBV7-9; 7 bases map to TRBD1. The CDR3 has 14 residues. V lost 5 bases to trimming and J lost 1 base; unmatched junction nucleotides: 4. Germline loops: CDR1 SEHNR, CDR2 FQNEAQ (reference sequence). The CDR3 DNA follows: TGTGCCAGCAGCCCCCGGACAGGGAACACTGAAGCTTTCTTT. This sequence encodes CASSPRTGNTEAFF.

This rearrangement joins TRBV29-1 to TRBJ2-7; possibly TRBD1 for D (6 bases). Per germline, CDR1 SQVTM and CDR2 ANQGSEA. V lost 4 bases and J lost 0, with 7 bases in between. The CDR3 is made up of 12 amino acids. For the CDR3, the DNA is TGCAGCGTTGGGACAGACTCCTACGAGCAGTACTTC. Its translation is CSVGTDSYEQYF.

The CDR3 loop reads CASSLTRPGQGVNSPLHF. As DNA, the CDR3 is TGTGCCAGCAGCTTAACCCGCCCCGGACAGGGGGTCAATTCACCCCTCCACTTT. The gene calls are TRBV7-6 and TRBJ1-6; 10 positions match TRBD1. This CDR3 has 18 amino acids. The germline CDR1 and CDR2 sequences are SGHVS and FNYEAQ. The ends lost 2 bases at V and 7 bases at J; junction bases unmatched: 11.

This chain uses TRBV5-6 with TRBJ2-7, with 11 bases that match TRBD2. J lost 6 bases, V lost 4 bases, and 15 bases had no gene match. Germline-derived CDR1 and CDR2 are SGHDT and YYEEEE. The CDR3 length is 17 residues. The CDR3 loop reads CASSPRTSGRLTSEQYF. CDR3 sequence (DNA): TGTGCCAGCAGCCCCAGGACTAGCGGGCGATTAACGTCCGAGCAGTACTTC.

The count of this clone is one. The chain carries TRBV19 and TRBJ1-1; the D is unclear. The CDR3 contains 14 residues. Germline values: CDR1 LNHDA, CDR2 SQIVND (reference sequence). The V and J ends lost 7 bases and 1 base respectively, with 13 bases between them. The CDR3 nucleotides read TGTGCCAGTACAGAGGTGTACACGAACACTGAAGCTTTCTTT. Translating gives CASTEVYTNTEAFF.

The V gene is TRBV7-2, the J gene TRBJ1-5; 10 bases are shared with TRBD1. V dropped 5 bases and J dropped 7; count of bases not matched to a gene: 5. Germline V gene data show CDR1 as SGHTA and CDR2 as FQGNSA. The CDR3 covers 14 residues. The DNA of the CDR3 is TGTGCCAGCAGCCTGCGACAGGGGGCACAGCCCCAGCATTTT. It translates to CASSLRQGAQPQHF. Supplemented by reference TRBV7-2 and TRBJ1-5, the full variable domain reads GAGVSQSPSNKVTEKGKDVELRCDPISGHTALYWYRQSLGQGLEFLIYFQGNSAPDKSGLPSDRFSAERTGGSVSTLTIQRTQQEDSAVYLCASSLRQGAQPQHFGDGTRLSIL.

The V and J genes are TRBV28 and TRBJ2-3; the match to TRBD2 covers 10 bases. Germline V gene data show CDR1 as MDHEN and CDR2 as SYDVKM. This CDR3 is built from 17 residues. With 5 bases clipped from V and 0 bases from J, the junction kept 8 bases outside the gene matches. The CDR3 region is CASSSLAGASSTDTQYF. The CDR3 DNA reads TGTGCCAGCAGTAGTCTAGCGGGAGCGTCGAGCACAGATACGCAGTATTTT.

This clone has more than one count but fewer than ten. V gene TRBV2 combines with J gene TRBJ2-3, with 11 bases lining up with TRBD1. CDR1 SNHLY and CDR2 FYNNEI come from the germline V gene. This CDR3 has 14 residues. After removal of 4 bases from V and 8 bases from J, the junction contained 5 bases not matched to a gene. CDR3 region: CASSAEGQGVTQYF. CDR3 nucleotide sequence: TGTGCCAGCAGTGCTGAGGGACAGGGGGTTACGCAGTATTTT.

The V and J genes are TRBV19 and TRBJ1-5; TRBD1 might be the D (5 bases). CDR1 and CDR2 from the germline V gene are LNHDA and SQIVND (reference sequence). The CDR3 is 13 residues long. Trimming removed 3 bases from V and 5 bases from J, with 8 bases in between. The DNA for the CDR3 is TGTGCCAGTAGTATCGCGGGGGATCAGCCCCAGCATTTT. It is translated as CASSIAGDQPQHF. The complete variable domain, with remaining parts taken from reference TRBV19 and TRBJ1-5, reads DGGITQSPKYLFRKEGQNVTLSCEQNLNHDAMYWYRQDPGQGLRLIYYSQIVNDFQKGDIAEGYSVSREKKESFPLTVTSAQKNPTAFYLCASSIAGDQPQHFGDGTRLSIL.

On this clone: The same CDR3 also results from other DNA sequences found in this sample. CDR3 in DNA: TGTGCCAGCAGCCGGCAGGGGAACACTGAAGCTTTCTTT. Translation gives CASSRQGNTEAFF. V usage is TRBV7-2 and J usage is TRBJ1-1, with D perhaps TRBD1 (5 bases). The germline V and J ends were trimmed by 5 bases and 1 base, with 8 bases remaining between them. The CDR3 sequence is 13 residues long. The germline gives CDR1 SGHTA, CDR2 FQGNSA. Using reference TRBV7-2 and TRBJ1-1 for the parts outside the CDR3, the full variable domain is GAGVSQSPSNKVTEKGKDVELRCDPISGHTALYWYRQSLGQGLEFLIYFQGNSAPDKSGLPSDRFSAERTGGSVSTLTIQRTQQEDSAVYLCASSRQGNTEAFFGQGTRLTVV.

The chain recombines TRBV5-1 with TRBJ2-3; 8 bases fit TRBD1. J lost 7 bases, V lost 5 bases, and 9 bases had no gene match. This CDR3 has 14 residues. Per the germline V gene, CDR1 is SGHRS and CDR2 is YFSETQ. The CDR3 sequence is CASRLDRELHTQYF. In DNA, the CDR3 is TGCGCCAGCAGGCTGGACAGGGAGTTACATACGCAGTATTTT.

Remarks on this clone: This sample includes further DNA sequences coding for the same CDR3. CDR3 nucleotide sequence: TGCAGTGCCCCAGGGTACACTGAAGCTTTCTTT. Translation: CSAPGYTEAFF. The genes are TRBV20-1 and TRBJ1-1; TRBD1 is a possible D gene (5 bases). V lost 6 bases to trimming and J lost 3 bases, with 8 bases between them. CDR3 length equals 11 residues. CDR1 is DFQATT and CDR2 is SNEGSKA in the germline V gene (reference sequence).

This chain connects TRBV6-5 to TRBJ1-1; D is possibly TRBD1 (5 bases). The V gene's germline CDR1 is MNHEY and CDR2 SVGAGI. The CDR3 covers 13 residues. Deletions cut 5 bases from V and 1 base from J, with 8 bases between. The CDR3 loop is CASSTTGNTEAFF. The CDR3 nucleotides read TGTGCCAGCAGTACTACAGGGAACACTGAAGCTTTCTTT.

This sequence joins TRBV11-2 and TRBJ2-1; 8 nucleotides line up with TRBD2. The CDR3 has 18 amino acids. Germline V gene data show CDR1 as SGHAT and CDR2 as FQNNGV. V shed 4 bases, J shed 0 bases, and the junction held 11 bases outside the gene matches. The CDR3 DNA follows: TGTGCCAGCAGCTCTCACGGTTCCAGCGGGAGCTCCTACAATGAGCAGTTCTTC. This codes for CASSSHGSSGSSYNEQFF.

The chain recombines TRBV5-1 with TRBJ2-2, with 8 bases identical to TRBD2. V lost 9 bases to trimming and J lost 3 bases; unmatched junction nucleotides: 4. Germline V gene data show CDR1 as SGHRS and CDR2 as YFSETQ. The CDR3 consists of 13 residues. CDR3 sequence (DNA): TGCGCCACGGCGGGGGGCGACACCGGGGAGCTGTTTTTT. This translates into CATAGGDTGELFF.

This chain links TRBV28 with TRBJ1-4; D remains ambiguous. Germline V gives CDR1 MDHEN, CDR2 SYDVKM. The CDR3 runs to 12 residues. V was pared by 5 bases and J by 5 bases, with 6 bases between. DNA for the CDR3: TGTGCCAGCAGTATTACAAATGAAAAACTGTTTTTT. Its translation: CASSITNEKLFF.

This rearrangement joins TRBV27 to TRBJ1-1, with no clear D. Germline CDR1 and CDR2: MNHEY and SMNVEV (reference sequence). CDR3 length: 16 residues. Trimming left V 4 bases short and J 0 bases short, with 15 bases between. CDR3 amino acids: CASSSPSRLVNTEAFF. CDR3 bases: TGTGCCAGCAGTTCCCCCTCTCGGTTGGTGAACACTGAAGCTTTCTTT.

Worth noting for this clone: One end of the junction varies from germline; a read error may be responsible. The chain couples TRBV19 to TRBJ1-3, with D possibly matching TRBD1 (5 bases). The CDR3 extends over 15 amino acids. Germline V gives CDR1 LNHDA, CDR2 SQIVND (reference sequence). The CDR3 sequence is CATRQGIRSGDTIYF. CDR3 DNA: TGTGCCACCCGGCAGGGAATTCGTTCTGGAGACACCATATATTTT. The full variable domain, its missing parts supplied by reference TRBV19 and TRBJ1-3, is DGGITQSPKYLFRKEGQNVTLSCEQNLNHDAMYWYRQDPGQGLRLIYYSQIVNDFQKGDIAEGYSVSREKKESFPLTVTSAQKNPTAFYLCATRQGIRSGDTIYFGEGSWLTVV.

V gene TRBV5-4 combines with J gene TRBJ2-5; D gene unclear. The CDR3 is made up of 14 amino acids. In germline, CDR1 is SGHNT, CDR2 YYREEE (reference sequence). V shed 4 bases and J shed 3 bases, with 13 bases lying between them. CDR3 sequence (DNA): TGTGCCAGCAGCCATATAGTCCAAAAAGAGACCCAGTACTTC. Translating it yields CASSHIVQKETQYF.

The chain employs TRBV27 and TRBJ2-2; 8 bases are a match to TRBD1. The V gene's germline CDR1 is MNHEY and CDR2 SMNVEV (reference sequence). This CDR3 region has 19 residues. The trim removed 2 bases at V and 8 bases at J, leaving 19 bases unmatched. The CDR3 loop is CASSLGWTGYSDRRGELFF. CDR3 DNA sequence: TGTGCCAGCAGTTTAGGTTGGACAGGGTACTCGGACCGGCGGGGGGAGCTGTTTTTT.

The chain uses TRBV28 and TRBJ1-5; D gene ambiguous. The CDR3 contains 14 residues. Germline V gives CDR1 MDHEN, CDR2 SYDVKM. V lost 5 bases, J lost 10 bases, and 18 bases lay in between. CDR3 sequence: CASSGPVSHGPQHF. In DNA, the CDR3 is TGTGCCAGCAGTGGGCCGGTAAGCCACGGACCCCAGCATTTT.

This chain joins TRBV11-2 and TRBJ2-1; D is perhaps TRBD2 (6 bases). CDR1 and CDR2 from the germline V gene are SGHAT and FQNNGV. The CDR3 runs to 16 residues. V dropped 1 base and J dropped 0 bases, with 10 bases sitting between them. The CDR3 DNA sequence: TGTGCCAGCAGCTTAGGGGCCGGGAGCTCCTACAATGAGCAGTTCTTC. Encoded protein: CASSLGAGSSYNEQFF.

The chain is built from TRBV6-1 and TRBJ2-1; D remains unclear. Per the germline V gene, CDR1 is MNHNS and CDR2 is SASEGT. The V end was cut by 1 base, the J end by 7 bases, with 14 bases between. CDR3 length: 15 residues. The CDR3 spells CASSEEPQIRNEQFF. Here the CDR3 DNA reads TGTGCCAGCAGTGAAGAACCACAGATTAGGAATGAGCAGTTCTTC.

V is TRBV10-3 and J is TRBJ1-6, with D possibly matching TRBD1 (6 bases). Looked up from germline, CDR1 is ENHRY and CDR2 is SYGVKD. Deletions cut 10 bases from V and 7 bases from J, with 11 bases between. The CDR3 spans 12 residues. The CDR3 loop is CATGQPNSPLHF. In DNA, the CDR3 is TGTGCCACCGGACAGCCGAATTCACCCCTCCACTTT.

V is TRBV18 and J is TRBJ1-3; D unclear. CDR3 length: 15 residues. V was trimmed by 3 bases and J by 3 bases, leaving 12 bases between them. The germline gives CDR1 KGHSH, CDR2 LQKENI. The CDR3 loop reads CASSPVPGIGNTIYF. The CDR3 coding sequence is TGTGCCAGCTCACCCGTCCCGGGGATTGGAAACACCATATATTTT.

The rearrangement links TRBV6-6 to TRBJ1-1; 8 bases align to TRBD1. The V segment lost 7 bases and the J segment 7 bases; nucleotides outside the gene matches: 5. Germline CDR1 MNHNY, CDR2 SVGAGI (reference sequence). CDR3 size: 12 residues. CDR3: CASIAGGIEAFF. CDR3 DNA sequence: TGTGCCAGCATCGCAGGGGGCATTGAAGCTTTCTTT.

The V gene is TRBV30, the J gene TRBJ2-3; no firm D call. This CDR3 spans 13 amino acids. Trimming took 3 bases from V and 0 from J, leaving 7 bases between them. CDR1 and CDR2 (germline): GTSNPN, SVGIG (reference sequence). The CDR3 nucleotides read TGTGCCTGGAGGTTGCAGAGCACAGATACGCAGTATTTT. Translated: CAWRLQSTDTQYF. Drawing the rest from reference TRBV30 and TRBJ2-3, the complete variable domain is SQTIHQWPATLVQPVGSPLSLECTVEGTSNPNLYWYRQAAGRGLQLLFYSVGIGQISSEVPQNLSASRPQDRQFILSSKKLLLSDSGFYLCAWRLQSTDTQYFGPGTRLTVL.